The next 31 T cell receptor beta chains were all read from a single sample in a study of T-cell memory formation after mild COVID-19. In TCRdb, the 5' RACE reads were re-called with MiXCR into one record per CDR3 protein. The table lists 400,000 to 500,000 distinct CDR3 sequences, approximately 19% of them singletons. Sequenced sample: PBMCs or a T cell subset sorted from them (not recorded which). These receptors were collected from a man aged 18 to 30 who had mild COVID-19 (a few samples of this study predate the infection). Cell type and time point are not known.

The chain has TRBV10-2 and TRBJ2-3, with no clear D. Germline V gene lookup returns CDR1 WSHSY and CDR2 SAAADI. The length of the CDR3 is 12 residues. Trimming pared 10 bases from V and 2 bases from J, leaving 10 bases between. For the CDR3, the DNA is TGCGCCACCACCTCCACCACAGATACGCAGTATTTT. This encodes CATTSTTDTQYF.

The rearrangement links TRBV19 to TRBJ1-1, with TRBD1 as a possible D gene (5 bases). V dropped 9 bases and J dropped 5 bases, with 13 bases sitting between them. Germline CDR1 reads LNHDA; CDR2 reads SQIVND (reference sequence). The CDR3 totals 12 residues. The CDR3 is CASRRAKTEAFF. Here the CDR3 DNA reads TGTGCCAGCCGCAGGGCGAAGACTGAAGCTTTCTTT.

This clonotype was seen a few times. This rearrangement joins TRBV2 to TRBJ1-1; 7 positions agree with TRBD1. Germline V gene sequence: CDR1 SNHLY, CDR2 FYNNEI. This CDR3 contains 14 residues. Unmatched junction bases numbered 12, after V lost 10 bases and J lost 4 bases. Written as DNA, the CDR3 is TGTGCCACAACGGCAGGGGGGCGCAGCACTGAAGCTTTCTTT. The encoded protein is CATTAGGRSTEAFF.

This clonotype was observed a few times. V is TRBV4-1 and J is TRBJ2-1, with 7 bases identical to TRBD1. V was pared by 0 bases and J by 0 bases, with 5 bases of the junction left unmatched. The CDR3 has 17 amino acids. Germline loops: CDR1 MGHRA, CDR2 YSYEKL. CDR3 nucleotide sequence: TGCGCCAGCAGCCAAGATATGTGGACAGGCTCCTACAATGAGCAGTTCTTC. Its protein product is CASSQDMWTGSYNEQFF.

The rearrangement uses TRBV12-3 or TRBV12-4 and TRBJ2-5, with D tentatively TRBD1 (7 bases). Trimming removed 6 bases at V and 5 bases at J, with 13 bases between. This CDR3 has 13 amino acids. The CDR3 coding sequence is TGTGCCAGCAGAGTCCAGGGGGGCGAGACCCAGTACTTC. Amino acids: CASRVQGGETQYF.

The CDR3: CASSQDASGGRTGELFF. In nucleotides, the CDR3 is TGCGCCAGCAGCCAAGATGCTAGCGGGGGGAGGACCGGGGAGCTGTTTTTT. The V call is TRBV4-3, the J call TRBJ2-2; TRBD2 matches 11 bases. Trimming at V came to 0 bases and at J to 5 bases, leaving 5 bases not matched to a gene. The CDR3 runs 17 residues. Germline V gene sequence: CDR1 LGHNA, CDR2 YSLEER.

This clonotype has just a few counts. The CDR3 DNA reads as TGTGCCAGCAGCCAGGGGATCGGCAATGAGCAGTTCTTC. Its translation is CASSQGIGNEQFF. V gene TRBV12-3 or TRBV12-4 combines with J gene TRBJ2-1, with D maybe TRBD1 (6 bases). This CDR3 is built from 13 residues. V was shortened by 6 bases and J by 6 bases, with 12 bases between the two germline ends.

This clonotype showed up just a few times. This chain links TRBV4-2 with TRBJ2-3; tentatively, D is TRBD2 (6 bases). Per germline, CDR1 LGHNA and CDR2 YNFKEQ. V lost 0 bases and J 3 bases, leaving 10 bases between the germline ends. The CDR3 sequence is 15 residues long. The chain's CDR3 is CASSQDYRGTDTQYF. As DNA, the CDR3 is TGTGCCAGCAGCCAAGATTACCGGGGGACAGATACGCAGTATTTT.

This chain joins TRBV7-2 and TRBJ1-5; D perhaps matches TRBD1 (6 bases). This CDR3 region has 17 residues. Trimming shortened V by 5 bases and J by 2 bases, and 19 bases separated the two germline ends. In germline, CDR1 is SGHTA, CDR2 FQGNSA. The CDR3 DNA reads TGTGCCAGCAGCCCAGGGGCCGCCGGGCCAGGCAATCAGCCCCAGCATTTT. This sequence encodes CASSPGAAGPGNQPQHF.

The table lists this clonotype with a few counts. The genes are TRBV20-1 and TRBJ2-5, with D hard to call. CDR3 size: 13 residues. Germline V gene data show CDR1 as DFQATT and CDR2 as SNEGSKA (reference sequence). The V end was cut by 1 base, the J end by 4 bases, with 10 bases between. The CDR3 DNA is TGCAGTGCTAGAGGTTTCGGTGCAGAGACCCAGTACTTC. Translated: CSARGFGAETQYF.

This clonotype showed up just a few times. V and J are TRBV24-1 and TRBJ2-7, with D maybe TRBD2 (5 bases). CDR3 length: 14 amino acids. V lost 0 bases and J 4 bases, leaving 9 bases between the germline ends. Germline V gene lookup returns CDR1 KGHDR and CDR2 SFDVKD. The CDR3 DNA reads TGTGCCACCAGTGATTTGCAAGAGGGTTACGAGCAGTACGTC. It yields the protein CATSDLQEGYEQYV.

The chain uses TRBV7-8 and TRBJ1-6; D call uncertain. CDR3 size: 15 residues. V was cut by 1 base and J by 10 bases, with 14 bases left in between. The germline CDR1 and CDR2 sequences are SGHVS and FQNEAQ. The DNA for the CDR3 is TGTGCCAGCAGCTTAGTTCCGGGAGGAGAATCACCCCTCCACTTT. It is translated as CASSLVPGGESPLHF. Looking up the rest from reference TRBV7-8 and TRBJ1-6 gives the full variable domain: GAGVSQSPRYKVAKRGQDVALRCDPISGHVSLFWYQQALGQGPEFLTYFQNEAQLDKSGLPSDRFFAERPEGSVSTLKIQRTQQEDSAVYLCASSLVPGGESPLHFGNGTRLTVT.

The V and J genes are TRBV18 and TRBJ1-6; D uncertain. CDR1 and CDR2 from the germline V gene are KGHSH and LQKENI. V lost 0 bases and J 7 bases, leaving 13 bases between the germline ends. The CDR3 is made up of 16 amino acids. The CDR3, as DNA: TGTGCCAGCTCACCACCGCGTATTTCCGGCAATTCACCCCTCCACTTT. Translated, it gives CASSPPRISGNSPLHF.

This clonotype has more than one count but fewer than ten. The rearrangement links TRBV3-1 to TRBJ2-1, with 9 bases lining up with TRBD1. J lost 4 bases, V lost 5 bases, and 9 bases had no gene match. There are 16 residues in the CDR3. CDR1 LGHDT and CDR2 YNNKEL come from the germline V gene (reference sequence). The CDR3 here is CASSSTGQGFYNEQFF. The CDR3 nucleotides read TGTGCCAGCAGCTCTACCGGACAGGGGTTTTACAATGAGCAGTTCTTC.

This clonotype showed up just a few times. The rearrangement uses TRBV5-4 and TRBJ1-4, with D hard to call. From germline, CDR1 is SGHNT and CDR2 YYREEE (reference sequence). This CDR3 has 13 amino acids. V dropped 0 bases and J dropped 7 bases, with 7 bases sitting between them. For the CDR3, the DNA is TGTGCCAGCAGCTTGGGTACAAGTGAAAAACTGTTTTTT. Amino acid sequence: CASSLGTSEKLFF. Full variable domain (missing parts from reference TRBV5-4 and TRBJ1-4): ETGVTQSPTHLIKTRGQQVTLRCSSQSGHNTVSWYQQALGQGPQFIFQYYREEENGRGNFPPRFSGLQFPNYSSELNVNALELDDSALYLCASSLGTSEKLFFGSGTQLSVL.

This chain links TRBV29-1 with TRBJ2-5; 10 bases align to TRBD2. Per the germline V gene, CDR1 is SQVTM and CDR2 is ANQGSEA. V was pared by 6 bases and J by 2 bases, with 6 bases of the junction left unmatched. The CDR3 extends over 14 amino acids. CDR3 coding DNA: TGCAGCGTCGAGATAGCGGGGGGACAAGAGACCCAGTACTTC. Residues: CSVEIAGGQETQYF.

The chain combines TRBV10-2 with TRBJ2-5; 9 positions match TRBD2. Trimming took 6 bases from V and 3 from J; bases not matched to a gene: 2. Germline CDR1 is WSHSY and CDR2 is SAAADI. The CDR3 is made up of 13 amino acids. The CDR3 sequence is CASRLAGKETQYF. The CDR3 nucleotides read TGCGCCAGCAGACTAGCGGGCAAAGAGACCCAGTACTTC.

Only a few counts were recorded for this clonotype. Here the CDR3 omits its conserved ending phenylalanine or tryptophan, so a read error is the likely source. This chain joins TRBV10-3 and TRBJ1-1, with 8 bases that match TRBD1. This CDR3 has 14 residues. Trimming removed 5 bases from V and 7 bases from J; junction bases left unmatched: 9. CDR1 and CDR2 (germline): ENHRY, SYGVKD. The CDR3 loop reads CAISPTGALGEAFL. The CDR3 coding sequence is TGTGCCATCAGTCCGACAGGGGCGTTAGGTGAAGCTTTCCTT.

This clonotype has a single count. The rearrangement joins TRBV11-2 to TRBJ2-1; D could derive from TRBD1 or TRBD2 (6 bases each). Between the trimmed V and J ends, which lost 3 bases and 2 bases, there was a span of 11 bases. Germline V CDR1 and CDR2: SGHAT, FQNNGV. The CDR3 covers 15 residues. The chain's CDR3 is CASSFPGDTYNEQFF. CDR3 in DNA: TGTGCCAGCAGCTTTCCGGGGGACACCTACAATGAGCAGTTCTTC.

About this clonotype: Sequence at one end of the junction differs from germline and may be a read error. The rearrangement joins TRBV20-1 to TRBJ2-7; 7 nucleotides align to TRBD2. The CDR3 extends over 14 amino acids. Per the germline V gene, CDR1 is DFQATT and CDR2 is SNEGSKA (reference sequence). The CDR3 region is CSATGTTPSDEQYF. The CDR3 DNA is TGCAGTGCAACCGGGACTACCCCCTCCGACGAGCAGTACTTC.

This sequence joins TRBV3-1 and TRBJ2-7, with 8 bases aligning to TRBD2. In germline, CDR1 is LGHDT, CDR2 YNNKEL (reference sequence). J lost 6 bases, V lost 3 bases, and 4 bases had no gene match. The length of the CDR3 is 13 residues. The CDR3 region is CASSQNSGTEQYF. The CDR3 nucleotides read TGTGCCAGCAGCCAGAATAGCGGGACCGAGCAGTACTTC.

This clonotype was detected a few times. The gene calls are TRBV6-6 and TRBJ2-3, with 8 bases lining up with TRBD1. The V and J ends lost 2 bases and 0 bases, in that order; junction bases with no gene match: 7. In germline, CDR1 is MNHNY, CDR2 SVGAGI (reference sequence). The CDR3 sequence is 17 residues long. CDR3 amino acids: CASSYRDRPFSTDTQYF. The CDR3 DNA is TGTGCCAGCAGTTACCGGGACAGGCCCTTCAGCACAGATACGCAGTATTTT.

The chain uses TRBV6-2 or TRBV6-3 and TRBJ1-5, with D unclear. Per germline, CDR1 MNHEY and CDR2 SVGEGT. CDR3 length: 15 residues. V lost 5 bases, J lost 0 bases, and 11 bases lay in between. CDR3 protein: CASSETEYSNQPQHF. CDR3 DNA sequence: TGTGCCAGCAGTGAGACGGAATATAGCAATCAGCCCCAGCATTTT.

V usage is TRBV6-5 and J usage is TRBJ2-1, with D perhaps given as TRBD1 or TRBD2 (5 bases each). In germline, CDR1 is MNHEY, CDR2 SVGAGI. The V end lost 5 bases, the J end lost 4 bases, and 12 bases lay between the germline ends. The CDR3 is 14 amino acids. This chain's CDR3 is CASSTRDGYNEQFF. The CDR3 DNA reads as TGTGCCAGCAGTACACGGGACGGATACAATGAGCAGTTCTTC.

The chain employs TRBV20-1 and TRBJ2-7; D is unresolved. The ends were cut back, 3 bases at V and 3 bases at J, with 18 bases in the middle. The CDR3 consists of 15 residues. Germline V gives CDR1 DFQATT, CDR2 SNEGSKA (reference sequence). This chain's CDR3 is CSASHPASQIYEQYV. CDR3 nucleotides: TGCAGTGCTAGCCATCCGGCCTCGCAAATCTACGAGCAGTACGTC.

Only a few counts were recorded for this clonotype. V and J are TRBV4-1 and TRBJ2-3; TRBD2 might be the D (7 bases). CDR3 length: 12 residues. Germline CDR1 MGHRA, CDR2 YSYEKL. V shed 4 bases and J shed 13 bases, with 15 bases lying between them. This CDR3 is CASSRTAGREYF. In DNA form, the CDR3 reads TGCGCCAGCAGCCGGACAGCGGGGAGGGAGTATTTT.

This clonotype was picked up many times. The V gene is TRBV5-1, the J gene TRBJ1-6; D perhaps matches TRBD1 (6 bases). CDR1 is SGHRS and CDR2 is YFSETQ in the germline V gene. The CDR3 loop spans 14 amino acids. V lost 4 bases and J 9 bases, leaving 14 bases between the germline ends. The CDR3 bases are TGCGCCAGCAGCGCAGGGGTGTCCGTTTCACCCCTCCACTTT. Translating gives CASSAGVSVSPLHF.

This clonotype was counted a few times. This chain links TRBV5-1 with TRBJ2-5; tentatively, D is TRBD1 or TRBD2 (5 bases each). This CDR3 has 14 amino acids. From germline, CDR1 is SGHRS and CDR2 YFSETQ. V dropped 4 bases and J dropped 1 base, with 11 bases sitting between them. CDR3 protein: CASSVLGTQETQYF. The CDR3 DNA reads TGCGCCAGCAGCGTGTTGGGGACCCAAGAGACCCAGTACTTC.

This chain links TRBV28 with TRBJ2-7; a weak D match, TRBD1 (6 bases). The CDR3 spans 14 residues. CDR1 is MDHEN and CDR2 is SYDVKM in the germline V gene. The ends were cut back, 3 bases at V and 1 base at J, with 10 bases in the middle. The CDR3 is CASSFGRGSYEQYV. The DNA of the CDR3 is TGTGCCAGCAGTTTCGGCAGGGGATCCTACGAGCAGTACGTC.

The table lists this clonotype with a few counts. The genes are TRBV7-2 and TRBJ2-3, with D unclear. The CDR3 extends over 14 amino acids. V dropped 3 bases and J dropped 3 bases, with 10 bases sitting between them. Per the germline V gene, CDR1 is SGHTA and CDR2 is FQGNSA. CDR3 sequence reads: CASSFGQETDTQYF. The CDR3 nucleotides read TGTGCCAGCAGCTTTGGCCAGGAAACAGATACGCAGTATTTT. The complete variable domain, with remaining parts taken from reference TRBV7-2 and TRBJ2-3, reads GAGVSQSPSNKVTEKGKDVELRCDPISGHTALYWYRQSLGQGLEFLIYFQGNSAPDKSGLPSDRFSAERTGGSVSTLTIQRTQQEDSAVYLCASSFGQETDTQYFGPGTRLTVL.

This clonotype was detected a few times. The chain combines TRBV10-3 with TRBJ2-3; unclear D gene. Trimming stripped 0 bases from V and 7 bases from J, with 8 bases between. In germline, CDR1 is ENHRY, CDR2 SYGVKD. This CDR3 contains 13 residues. CDR3 nucleotide sequence: TGTGCCATCAGTGAGTCGACCGGGCATACGCAGTATTTT. Translating it yields CAISESTGHTQYF.